The 27 T cell receptor beta chains reported below all come from one sample, sequenced in a study of cytomegalovirus exposure and HLA in healthy donors. The primer mix had 60 Vbeta and 13 Jbeta primers. The protocol was immunoSEQ multiplex PCR, while the TCRdb copy is restricted to in-frame clones and leaves out a portion. The repertoire holds about 190,000 clones, with more than 65% as singletons. Sequencing input: PBMCs. These receptors all come from a man aged 45 to 65 in good health and CMV-seronegative.

With regard to this clone: Other DNA sequences in the same sample also yield this CDR3. The chain recombines TRBV7-9 with TRBJ2-7; 8 bases are a match to TRBD1. V trimming: 3 bases; J trimming: 2 bases; junction bases outside the gene matches: 0. CDR1 is SEHNR and CDR2 is FQNEAQ in the germline V gene (reference sequence). This CDR3 is built from 13 residues. The CDR3 region has the DNA TGTGCCAGCAGCTTGACAGGGGCCTACGAGCAGTACTTC. Translating it yields CASSLTGAYEQYF. Drawing the rest from reference TRBV7-9 and TRBJ2-7, the complete variable domain is DTGVSQNPRHKITKRGQNVTFRCDPISEHNRLYWYRQTLGQGPEFLTYFQNEAQLEKSRLLSDRFSAERPKGSFSTLEIQRTEQGDSAMYLCASSLTGAYEQYFGPGTRLTVT.

Concerning this clone: A junction end diverges from the germline sequence, so it may reflect a read error. The chain carries TRBV7-9 and TRBJ2-1, with D possibly matching TRBD1 (6 bases). Germline V gene sequence: CDR1 SEHNR, CDR2 FQNEAQ (reference sequence). The CDR3 length is 16 residues. The CDR3 sequence is CASSQESGAPYNEQFF. The DNA for the CDR3 is TGCGCCAGCAGCCAAGAATCAGGGGCCCCGTACAATGAGCAGTTCTTC.

This chain joins TRBV16 and TRBJ1-2; no clear D. The CDR3 length is 13 residues. Trimming cost V 0 bases and J 3 bases, with 5 bases left between them. Germline loops: CDR1 KGHSY, CDR2 FQNENV. CDR3 protein: CASSQSTDYGYTF. CDR3 nucleotides: TGTGCCAGCAGCCAATCCACAGACTATGGCTACACCTTC. Drawing the rest from reference TRBV16 and TRBJ1-2, the complete variable domain is GEEVAQTPKHLVRGEGQKAKLYCAPIKGHSYVFWYQQVLKNEFKFLISFQNENVFDETGMPKERFSAKCLPNSPCSLEIQATKLEDSAVYFCASSQSTDYGYTFGSGTRLTVV.

This clone has just one count. This chain links TRBV7-2 with TRBJ2-3; D is possibly TRBD2 (5 bases). There are 16 residues in the CDR3. The V gene's germline CDR1 is SGHTA and CDR2 FQGNSA. V was shortened by 5 bases and J by 3 bases, with 18 bases between the two germline ends. The CDR3 DNA follows: TGTGCCAGCAGCACGGGGAAAGCCGCCGGGACAGATACGCAGTATTTT. It specifies CASSTGKAAGTDTQYF.

This clone was observed a handful of times. The chain joins TRBV11-2 to TRBJ1-4, with TRBD1 matching over 9 bases. The V gene's germline CDR1 is SGHAT and CDR2 FQNNGV. The CDR3 is made up of 16 amino acids. J lost 11 bases, V lost 3 bases, and 13 bases had no gene match. CDR3 nucleotides: TGTGCCAGCAGCTTGCTAGACAGGGGGATAAATCGGAAACTGTTTTTT. This translates into CASSLLDRGINRKLFF.

The sample holds a few counts of this clone. This sequence joins TRBV2 and TRBJ2-5; D perhaps matches TRBD2 (6 bases). V was cut by 6 bases and J by 3 bases, with 11 bases left in between. The germline CDR1 and CDR2 sequences are SNHLY and FYNNEI. The CDR3 sequence is 13 residues long. The CDR3 spells CASRGGRKETQYF. CDR3 sequence (DNA): TGTGCCAGCAGGGGGGGACGGAAAGAGACCCAGTACTTC.

The chain uses TRBV18 and TRBJ1-1, with D hard to call. The CDR3 consists of 16 residues. V dropped 5 bases and J dropped 0 bases, with 16 bases sitting between them. Germline V gene lookup returns CDR1 KGHSH and CDR2 LQKENI. CDR3 DNA sequence: TGTGCCAGCTCAAGACCAGGACGGGAAATGAACACTGAAGCTTTCTTT. The encoded protein is CASSRPGREMNTEAFF.

The gene calls are TRBV5-1 and TRBJ2-1; 10 nucleotides agree with TRBD1. Per the germline V gene, CDR1 is SGHRS and CDR2 is YFSETQ. This CDR3 is 15 amino acids long. V lost 2 bases, J lost 9 bases, and 8 bases stayed unmatched. Written as DNA, the CDR3 is TGCGCCAGCAGCTTCCTGGGGGACAGGGGTGGTGAGCAGTTCTTC. Amino acids: CASSFLGDRGGEQFF.

The chain combines TRBV19 with TRBJ2-3; weak D call: TRBD2 (6 bases). The V end lost 5 bases, the J end lost 8 bases, and 26 bases lay between the germline ends. There are 17 residues in the CDR3. Germline V gene lookup returns CDR1 LNHDA and CDR2 SQIVND (reference sequence). As DNA, the CDR3 is TGTGCCAGTAGTGCAACCTCTCCGGGGGAACCGAGGGGTACGCAGTATTTT. This encodes CASSATSPGEPRGTQYF.

This clone came up once. The chain has TRBV27 and TRBJ2-7, with 7 bases that match TRBD2. The V and J ends lost 2 bases and 0 bases, in that order; junction bases with no gene match: 7. Germline V gene lookup returns CDR1 MNHEY and CDR2 SMNVEV (reference sequence). The CDR3 totals 16 residues. For the CDR3, the DNA is TGTGCCAGCAGTTTAGCCCGGGCTAGCGGCTCCTACGAGCAGTACTTC. Protein: CASSLARASGSYEQYF.

This sequence joins TRBV19 and TRBJ2-2; possible D gene TRBD1, 7 bases. Germline V CDR1 and CDR2: LNHDA, SQIVND (reference sequence). Trimming removed 5 bases at V and 7 bases at J, with 20 bases between. The CDR3 extends over 16 amino acids. The CDR3, as DNA: TGTGCCAGTAGTCCGGGTTTGACAGGGAGGCTCGGGGAGCTGTTTTTT. As protein: CASSPGLTGRLGELFF. Supplemented by reference TRBV19 and TRBJ2-2, the full variable domain reads DGGITQSPKYLFRKEGQNVTLSCEQNLNHDAMYWYRQDPGQGLRLIYYSQIVNDFQKGDIAEGYSVSREKKESFPLTVTSAQKNPTAFYLCASSPGLTGRLGELFFGEGSRLTVL.

This clone showed up just once. This chain connects TRBV18 to TRBJ2-5; the match to TRBD1 covers 10 bases. The germline V gene has CDR1 KGHSH and CDR2 LQKENI. The V and J ends lost 5 bases and 5 bases, in that order; junction bases with no gene match: 5. This CDR3 spans 14 amino acids. The CDR3 DNA is TGTGCCAGCTCAGTGACAGGGGGCGCCGAGACCCAGTACTTC. Translation gives CASSVTGGAETQYF.

The CDR3 sequence is CASSSLAGDYEQYF. The CDR3 DNA reads as TGTGCCAGCAGCTCACTAGCGGGGGACTACGAGCAGTACTTC. The rearrangement joins TRBV7-2 to TRBJ2-7, with 11 bases aligning to TRBD2. The CDR3 extends over 14 amino acids. V lost 4 bases to trimming and J lost 3 bases; unmatched junction nucleotides: 2. Germline CDR1 reads SGHTA; CDR2 reads FQGNSA.

The chain employs TRBV4-1 and TRBJ2-7; 9 bases map to TRBD1. Looked up from germline, CDR1 is MGHRA and CDR2 is YSYEKL. Trimming at V came to 3 bases and at J to 0 bases, leaving 3 bases not matched to a gene. The CDR3 spans 15 residues. The CDR3 loop reads CASSHGQGSSYEQYF. CDR3 in DNA: TGCGCCAGCAGCCATGGACAGGGGAGCTCCTACGAGCAGTACTTC.

The V and J genes are TRBV30 and TRBJ1-1; the D is unclear. V was shortened by 3 bases and J by 3 bases, with 8 bases between the two germline ends. CDR1 is GTSNPN and CDR2 is SVGIG in the germline V gene (reference sequence). The CDR3 totals 12 residues. The CDR3 DNA reads as TGTGCCTGGAGGCAGGTGGACACTGAAGCTTTCTTT. This sequence encodes CAWRQVDTEAFF. The whole variable domain, filled in from reference TRBV30 and TRBJ1-1, reads SQTIHQWPATLVQPVGSPLSLECTVEGTSNPNLYWYRQAAGRGLQLLFYSVGIGQISSEVPQNLSASRPQDRQFILSSKKLLLSDSGFYLCAWRQVDTEAFFGQGTRLTVV.

The chain combines TRBV19 with TRBJ2-7; 9 nucleotides line up with TRBD1. The J segment lost 2 bases and the V segment lost 1 base, leaving 0 bases of the junction unmatched. The germline V gene encodes CDR1 LNHDA and CDR2 SQIVND (reference sequence). This CDR3 region has 14 residues. CDR3 in amino acids: CASSIGDRAYEQYF. The CDR3 DNA sequence: TGTGCCAGTAGTATAGGGGACAGGGCCTACGAGCAGTACTTC.

V usage is TRBV7-6 and J usage is TRBJ1-6; 11 positions agree with TRBD1. Germline V gene lookup returns CDR1 SGHVS and CDR2 FNYEAQ. With 0 bases clipped from V and 0 bases from J, the junction kept 1 base outside the gene matches. The CDR3 totals 18 residues. CDR3 bases: TGTGCCAGCAGCTTAGCTGGACAGGGGGCCTCCTATAATTCACCCCTCCACTTT. It codes for CASSLAGQGASYNSPLHF.

This chain connects TRBV7-9 to TRBJ1-1, with D perhaps TRBD1 (6 bases). Deletions cut 5 bases from V and 4 bases from J, with 14 bases between. CDR1 is SEHNR and CDR2 is FQNEAQ in the germline V gene (reference sequence). The CDR3 covers 14 residues. CDR3 DNA sequence: TGTGCCAGCAGCATCCTACAGGGTGCCACTGAAGCTTTCTTT. Its protein product is CASSILQGATEAFF.

The gene calls are TRBV7-2 and TRBJ1-2, with D perhaps TRBD1 (6 bases). Germline lookup yields CDR1 SGHTA and CDR2 FQGNSA. The CDR3 loop spans 15 amino acids. Trimming removed 1 base at V and 2 bases at J, with 11 bases between. In nucleotides, the CDR3 is TGTGCCAGCAGCTTAGTGGCAGGGGAAAACTATGGCTACACCTTC. Its translation is CASSLVAGENYGYTF.

The V gene is TRBV5-1, the J gene TRBJ2-2; the D gene is possibly TRBD2 (5 bases). Germline CDR1 is SGHRS and CDR2 is YFSETQ. This CDR3 has 13 amino acids. With 5 bases removed from V and 1 base from J, the gap between germline ends came to 6 bases. CDR3 sequence (DNA): TGCGCCAGCAGGAGGGAGAACACCGGGGAGCTGTTTTTT. It yields the protein CASRRENTGELFF.

This chain joins TRBV19 and TRBJ1-5; 10 bases are a match to TRBD1. The V gene's germline CDR1 is LNHDA and CDR2 SQIVND (reference sequence). J gave up 7 bases and V 11 bases, and 14 bases lay outside the gene matches. This CDR3 comprises 15 residues. Here the CDR3 DNA reads TGTGCCTCTGGGGGGGGACAGGGGAAATGGCAGCCCCAGCATTTT. This codes for CASGGGQGKWQPQHF.

The rearrangement uses TRBV10-3 and TRBJ1-2, with 7 bases identical to TRBD1. Germline V gene lookup returns CDR1 ENHRY and CDR2 SYGVKD. The J segment lost 4 bases and the V segment lost 0 bases, leaving 2 bases of the junction unmatched. The CDR3 contains 14 residues. The CDR3 nucleotides read TGTGCCATCAGTGAGTCGGGGGACAGCTATGGCTACACCTTC. Protein product: CAISESGDSYGYTF.

This chain uses TRBV7-6 with TRBJ2-7; TRBD1 aligns across 8 bases. Germline V lookup: CDR1 SGHVS, CDR2 FNYEAQ. The V gene end was trimmed by 2 bases and the J gene end by 6 bases; junction bases not matched to a gene: 6. CDR3 size: 14 residues. The CDR3 bases are TGTGCCAGCAGCTTAAACAACAGGGGGTCCGAGCAGTACTTC. Its protein product is CASSLNNRGSEQYF.

The rearrangement links TRBV9 to TRBJ2-2; the match to TRBD1 covers 9 bases. The germline gives CDR1 SGDLS, CDR2 YYNGEE. V gave up 3 bases and J gave up 7 bases; unmatched junction bases: 7. This CDR3 region has 15 residues. CDR3 loop: CASSARDRVDGELFF. CDR3 nucleotides: TGTGCCAGCAGCGCCCGGGACAGGGTTGACGGGGAGCTGTTTTTT.

The rearrangement joins TRBV14 to TRBJ2-1; TRBD1 matches at 8 bases. Germline V CDR1 and CDR2: SGHDN, FVKESK. The CDR3 sequence is 14 residues long. V lost 4 bases to trimming and J lost 8 bases; unmatched junction nucleotides: 7. The CDR3 reads CASSPGQVFDEQFF. The CDR3 DNA follows: TGTGCCAGCAGCCCGGGACAGGTCTTCGATGAGCAGTTCTTC. Together with reference TRBV14 and TRBJ2-1, the CDR3 gives the full variable domain: EAGVTQFPSHSVIEKGQTVTLRCDPISGHDNLYWYRRVMGKEIKFLLHFVKESKQDESGMPNNRFLAERTGGTYSTLKVQPAELEDSGVYFCASSPGQVFDEQFFGPGTRLTVL.

This clone has just a few counts. The J gene is TRBJ1-1, the V gene TRBV19; no firm D call. Germline V gene data show CDR1 as LNHDA and CDR2 as SQIVND (reference sequence). Deletions cut 8 bases from V and 0 bases from J, with 10 bases between. CDR3 length: 13 residues. The CDR3: CASSGRLNTEAFF. CDR3 DNA: TGTGCCAGTTCAGGCCGTTTGAACACTGAAGCTTTCTTT.

This chain uses TRBV5-1 with TRBJ2-2, with D unclear. The V end lost 4 bases, the J end lost 4 bases, and 14 bases lay between the germline ends. This CDR3 is 15 amino acids long. CDR1 is SGHRS and CDR2 is YFSETQ in the germline V gene. The CDR3 loop is CASSGRVVATGELFF. In DNA, the CDR3 is TGCGCCAGCAGCGGCCGGGTCGTTGCCACCGGGGAGCTGTTTTTT.